The 13 T cell receptor beta chains below all came from one sample that was sequenced in a study of shared clonotypes between healthy human individuals. Method: immunoSEQ multiplex PCR; TCRdb's copy keeps in-frame clones and lacks some. The data hold about 380,000 clones, with 96% observed a single time. Sequenced input: memory CD8+ T cells sorted from blood. Noted subset: CD45RO+ cells pooled with CCR7-negative TemRA cells. These receptors were taken from a man aged 30 to 45 in good health.

V usage is TRBV30 and J usage is TRBJ1-3; 8 bases match TRBD1. The CDR3 spans 13 residues. V dropped 8 bases and J dropped 2; count of bases not matched to a gene: 5. The germline gives CDR1 GTSNPN, CDR2 SVGIG (reference sequence). The CDR3 protein is CALRQGPGNTIYF. For the CDR3, the DNA is TGTGCCCTACGACAGGGGCCTGGAAACACCATATATTTT.

This chain uses TRBV19 with TRBJ1-5, with D perhaps TRBD1 (5 bases). The V and J ends lost 5 bases and 2 bases respectively, with 10 bases between them. The germline V gene encodes CDR1 LNHDA and CDR2 SQIVND (reference sequence). This CDR3 comprises 14 residues. CDR3 protein: CASSAYRRNQPQHF. CDR3 bases: TGTGCCAGTAGTGCCTACAGGCGCAATCAGCCCCAGCATTTT.

V and J are TRBV5-1 and TRBJ2-1, with 14 bases lining up with TRBD2. V shed 6 bases and J 4 bases; nucleotides not matched to a gene: 9. This CDR3 has 17 amino acids. CDR1 is SGHRS and CDR2 is YFSETQ in the germline V gene. The CDR3 sequence is CASTPGTSGRMYNEQFF. The CDR3 DNA is TGCGCCAGCACCCCAGGGACTAGCGGGAGAATGTACAATGAGCAGTTCTTC.

This clone occurred once. Other DNA sequences in the same sample also yield this CDR3. The J gene is TRBJ2-7, the V gene TRBV5-1; D not certain. Germline CDR1 reads SGHRS; CDR2 reads YFSETQ. CDR3 size: 12 residues. Trimming took 4 bases from V and 3 from J, leaving 8 bases between them. The CDR3 coding sequence is TGCGCCAGCAGCAAGACGGACTACGAGCAGTACTTC. Protein product: CASSKTDYEQYF.

Only one count was recorded for this clone. V gene TRBV7-9 combines with J gene TRBJ2-7, with 7 bases that match TRBD1. This CDR3 region has 14 residues. After removal of 5 bases from V and 5 bases from J, the junction contained 9 bases not matched to a gene. CDR1 SEHNR and CDR2 FQNEAQ come from the germline V gene (reference sequence). CDR3 residues: CASSRDRIGHEQYF. In DNA, the CDR3 is TGTGCCAGCAGCAGGGACAGAATCGGGCACGAGCAGTACTTC.

The chain uses TRBV28 and TRBJ2-4, with D possibly being TRBD2 (5 bases). The V end was cut by 2 bases, the J end by 4 bases, with 15 bases between. CDR3 length: 16 amino acids. The V gene's germline CDR1 is MDHEN and CDR2 SYDVKM. CDR3 sequence: CASSLRQRAIKNIQYF. In DNA form, the CDR3 reads TGTGCCAGCAGTTTACGGCAGAGGGCTATAAAAAACATTCAGTACTTC.

The V call is TRBV11-2, the J call TRBJ2-3; TRBD2 aligns across 11 bases. The germline V gene encodes CDR1 SGHAT and CDR2 FQNNGV. The CDR3 contains 16 residues. V lost 5 bases, J lost 3 bases, and 7 bases stayed unmatched. The CDR3 nucleotides are TGTGCCAGCAGCCCGGGACTAGCGGAAGGTACAGATACGCAGTATTTT. Protein product: CASSPGLAEGTDTQYF.

The chain uses TRBV11-2 and TRBJ2-5; 7 bases map to TRBD1. Looked up from germline, CDR1 is SGHAT and CDR2 is FQNNGV. The length of the CDR3 is 16 residues. Trimming took 5 bases from V and 5 from J; bases not matched to a gene: 14. Here the CDR3 DNA reads TGTGCCAGCAGCCTTGGACACAGGGGAAAGGGGGAGACCCAGTACTTC. Amino acid sequence: CASSLGHRGKGETQYF.

This chain links TRBV6-5 with TRBJ2-7; either TRBD1 or TRBD2 may fit D (6 bases each). V lost 6 bases and J lost 4, with 19 bases in between. Germline lookup yields CDR1 MNHEY and CDR2 SVGAGI. The CDR3 covers 15 residues. CDR3: CASRATGYGGYEQYF. In DNA form, the CDR3 reads TGTGCCAGCAGAGCTACAGGGTATGGGGGGTACGAGCAGTACTTC.

The V call is TRBV4-2, the J call TRBJ2-3; 16 bases are shared with TRBD2. The CDR3 is 18 amino acids. V gave up 4 bases and J gave up 4 bases; unmatched junction bases: 8. CDR1 is LGHNA and CDR2 is YNFKEQ in the germline V gene. Here the CDR3 DNA reads TGTGCCAGCAGCCCCCTAGGGACTAGCGGGAGGGCCTCAGATACGCAGTATTTT. Encoded protein: CASSPLGTSGRASDTQYF.

In this sample, this clone turned up once. Mismatch with germline at one junction end may stem from a read error. The chain is built from TRBV2 and TRBJ1-4; the match to TRBD1 covers 7 bases. The CDR3 contains 12 residues. Germline lookup yields CDR1 SNHLY and CDR2 FYNNEI. CDR3 nucleotide sequence: TGTGCCAGCACCCTAAGGGGGACAGAGATTAATTTT. It specifies CASTLRGTEINF. The variable domain in full, completed from reference TRBV2 and TRBJ1-4, reads EPEVTQTPSHQVTQMGQEVILRCVPISNHLYFYWYRQILGQKVEFLVSFYNNEISEKSEIFDDQFSVERPDGSNFTLKIRSTKLEDSAMYFCASTLRGTEINFGSGTQLSVL.

The chain combines TRBV14 with TRBJ2-3; D ambiguous. V was shortened by 4 bases and J by 0 bases, with 5 bases between the two germline ends. Germline values: CDR1 SGHDN, CDR2 FVKESK. This CDR3 is 13 amino acids long. CDR3 sequence: CASSPTSTDTQYF. The CDR3 DNA sequence: TGTGCCAGCAGCCCTACTAGCACAGATACGCAGTATTTT.

The rearrangement joins TRBV5-8 to TRBJ1-5; D gene unclear. Germline V gene lookup returns CDR1 SGHTS and CDR2 YDEGEE. Trimming removed 3 bases at V and 0 bases at J, with 16 bases between. CDR3 size: 17 residues. The CDR3 sequence is CASSWYGLPYSNQPQHF. Written as DNA, the CDR3 is TGTGCCAGCAGCTGGTACGGGCTACCTTATAGCAATCAGCCCCAGCATTTT.